The next 15 T cell receptor beta chains were all read from a single sample in a study of vaccination effects on CD4 cells after COVID-19. Assay: immunoSEQ multiplex PCR; the TCRdb copy retains only in-frame clones and omits some. Among about 34,000 clones listed, around 67% were seen once. Their antigen targets remain unknown. Using viral peptide pools, the ViraFEST assay grew out antigen-specific CD4+ T cells prior to sequencing. Subsequent to less than 13 days of culture, CD4+ T cells were isolated. This individual contracted SARS-CoV-2 between March and December 2020, as verified by PCR. Sequenced here: CD4+ T cells from PBMCs cultured with a peptide pool, sampled before COVID-19 vaccination. These receptors originate from a human donor who had a prior SARS-CoV-2 infection.

This clone appeared once. This sequence joins TRBV5-1 and TRBJ2-3, with 13 bases aligning to TRBD2. After removal of 0 bases from V and 3 bases from J, the junction contained 7 bases not matched to a gene. CDR1 SGHRS and CDR2 YFSETQ come from the germline V gene. The CDR3 covers 18 residues. The CDR3 DNA reads TGCGCCAGCAGCTTGGGGAGGACTAGCGGGAGATTAACAGATACGCAGTATTTT. The encoded protein is CASSLGRTSGRLTDTQYF.

The chain uses TRBV7-9 and TRBJ2-5, with 7 bases aligning to TRBD1. The germline gives CDR1 SEHNR, CDR2 FQNEAQ (reference sequence). Unmatched junction bases numbered 7, after V lost 5 bases and J lost 4 bases. CDR3 length equals 14 residues. The CDR3 is CASSLTGSLETQYF. The CDR3 DNA follows: TGTGCCAGCAGCCTGACAGGGTCGTTAGAGACCCAGTACTTC.

This chain links TRBV19 with TRBJ2-2; TRBD2 might be the D (6 bases). The CDR3 runs 13 residues. Between the trimmed V and J ends, which lost 7 bases and 7 bases, there was a span of 13 bases. CDR1 is LNHDA and CDR2 is SQIVND in the germline V gene (reference sequence). The CDR3 region has the DNA TGTGCCAGTACCCGGGGGTCCGGCGGGGAGCTGTTTTTT. It translates to CASTRGSGGELFF.

The V gene is TRBV4-2, the J gene TRBJ1-2; D unresolved. This CDR3 has 14 residues. Germline CDR1 and CDR2: LGHNA and YNFKEQ. V was cut by 6 bases and J by 5 bases, with 16 bases left in between. The CDR3 spells CASSLEDATYGYTF. CDR3 nucleotide sequence: TGTGCCAGCAGTCTGGAGGATGCAACTTATGGCTACACCTTC.

The chain couples TRBV5-1 to TRBJ1-1; no clear D gene. The CDR3 contains 13 residues. The germline V and J ends were trimmed by 0 bases and 2 bases, with 5 bases remaining between them. Germline V CDR1 and CDR2: SGHRS, YFSETQ. The CDR3 region is CASSLGSNTEAFF. The CDR3 nucleotides read TGCGCCAGCAGCTTGGGTTCTAACACTGAAGCTTTCTTT. Looking up the rest from reference TRBV5-1 and TRBJ1-1 gives the full variable domain: KAGVTQTPRYLIKTRGQQVTLSCSPISGHRSVSWYQQTPGQGLQFLFEYFSETQRNKGNFPGRFSGRQFSNSRSEMNVSTLELGDSALYLCASSLGSNTEAFFGQGTRLTVV.

The genes are TRBV10-3 and TRBJ2-6; D could derive from TRBD1 or TRBD2 (5 bases each). There are 17 residues in the CDR3. CDR1 is ENHRY, CDR2 SYGVKD, per germline. V shed 3 bases and J shed 0 bases, with 12 bases lying between them. The CDR3 DNA sequence: TGTGCCATCAGTGACAGGATTGGGGGCTCTGGGGCCAACGTCCTGACTTTC. Translation gives CAISDRIGGSGANVLTF.

The gene calls are TRBV19 and TRBJ2-1; a weak D match, TRBD2 (6 bases). Trimming pared 3 bases from V and 4 bases from J, leaving 16 bases between. Per the germline V gene, CDR1 is LNHDA and CDR2 is SQIVND (reference sequence). This CDR3 comprises 16 residues. The CDR3 DNA reads as TGTGCCAGTAGTATCAATCTTAGCGGCCGATACAATGAGCAGTTCTTC. This codes for CASSINLSGRYNEQFF.

The chain couples TRBV13 to TRBJ2-7; 7 bases are shared with TRBD2. J lost 2 bases, V lost 4 bases, and 14 bases had no gene match. The CDR3 contains 17 residues. Germline CDR1 is PRHDT and CDR2 is FYEKMQ (reference sequence). The CDR3 bases are TGTGCCAGCAGCTCCCCCCGGGAGGAGAGACCGACCTACGAGCAGTACTTC. It yields the protein CASSSPREERPTYEQYF.

The chain recombines TRBV30 with TRBJ1-3; D is undetermined. V was pared by 0 bases and J by 8 bases, with 8 bases between. The CDR3 is 12 residues long. CDR1 is GTSNPN, CDR2 SVGIG, per germline (reference sequence). The DNA for the CDR3 is TGTGCCTGGAGTGTAATAGGTGACACCATATATTTT. This sequence encodes CAWSVIGDTIYF.

The CDR3 nucleotides read TGTGCCAGCAGTTTAGGCTCCTACGAGCAGTACTTC. Translated, it gives CASSLGSYEQYF. V is TRBV28 and J is TRBJ2-7; D is unresolved. This CDR3 spans 12 amino acids. The germline V and J ends were trimmed by 2 bases and 0 bases, with 2 bases remaining between them. Germline assignment: CDR1 MDHEN and CDR2 SYDVKM.

The chain carries TRBV10-3 and TRBJ1-4; 8 bases are a match to TRBD1. The length of the CDR3 is 14 residues. Germline loops: CDR1 ENHRY, CDR2 SYGVKD. With V trimmed by 6 bases and J by 5 bases, 5 bases remained unmatched. CDR3 in DNA: TGTGCCATCAGGGCGGGACAGGAGAATGAAAAACTGTTTTTT. Its translation is CAIRAGQENEKLFF.

The chain recombines TRBV7-3 with TRBJ2-1, with 10 bases fitting TRBD1. The CDR3 consists of 15 residues. Trimming took 2 bases from V and 8 from J; bases not matched to a gene: 6. The V gene's germline CDR1 is SGHTA and CDR2 FQGTGA. Here the CDR3 DNA reads TGTGCCAGCAGCTTAGACAGGGGGCGTTATTATGAGCAGTTCTTC. Translated, it gives CASSLDRGRYYEQFF.

This clone came up a few times. The chain couples TRBV7-8 to TRBJ2-1; TRBD1 or TRBD2 may be the D gene (6 bases each). This CDR3 has 16 residues. The V gene's germline CDR1 is SGHVS and CDR2 FQNEAQ. The germline V and J ends were trimmed by 7 bases and 1 base, with 17 bases remaining between them. Here the CDR3 reads CASTIRGGRSYNEQFF. The CDR3 DNA is TGTGCCAGCACCATCAGAGGGGGGCGGTCCTACAATGAGCAGTTCTTC.

The rearrangement links TRBV7-2 to TRBJ2-5; 10 bases line up with TRBD2. The CDR3 has 15 residues. V shed 8 bases, J shed 3 bases, and the junction held 9 bases outside the gene matches. Germline V gene sequence: CDR1 SGHTA, CDR2 FQGNSA. This CDR3 is CASSPGSGREETQYF. The CDR3 DNA sequence: TGTGCCAGCTCCCCGGGCAGCGGGAGGGAAGAGACCCAGTACTTC.

V gene TRBV6-5 combines with J gene TRBJ1-2; D remains ambiguous. CDR3 length: 13 residues. The ends were cut back, 2 bases at V and 0 bases at J, with 4 bases in the middle. Germline CDR1 and CDR2: MNHEY and SVGAGI. The CDR3 here is CASSYGANYGYTF. CDR3 sequence (DNA): TGTGCCAGCAGTTACGGGGCTAACTATGGCTACACCTTC.